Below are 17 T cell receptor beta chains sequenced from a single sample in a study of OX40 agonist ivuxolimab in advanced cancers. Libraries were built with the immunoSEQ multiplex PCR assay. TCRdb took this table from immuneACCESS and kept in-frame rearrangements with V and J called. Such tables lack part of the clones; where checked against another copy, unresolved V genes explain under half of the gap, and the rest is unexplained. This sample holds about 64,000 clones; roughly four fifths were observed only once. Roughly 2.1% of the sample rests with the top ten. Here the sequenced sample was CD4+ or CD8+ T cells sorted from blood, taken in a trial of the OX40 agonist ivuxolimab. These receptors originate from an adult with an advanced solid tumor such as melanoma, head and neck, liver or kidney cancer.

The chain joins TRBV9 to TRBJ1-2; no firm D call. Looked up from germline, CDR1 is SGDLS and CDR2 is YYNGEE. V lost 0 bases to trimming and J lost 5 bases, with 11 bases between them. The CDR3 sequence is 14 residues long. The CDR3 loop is CASSVGGDGYGYTF. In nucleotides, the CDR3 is TGTGCCAGCAGCGTAGGGGGAGATGGTTATGGCTACACCTTC.

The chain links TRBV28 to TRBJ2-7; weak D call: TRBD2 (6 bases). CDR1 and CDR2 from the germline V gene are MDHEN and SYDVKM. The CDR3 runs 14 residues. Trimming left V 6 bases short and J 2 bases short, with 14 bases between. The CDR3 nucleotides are TGTGCCAGCAGCCCCGCGGGGCTCCCCTACGAGCAGTACTTC. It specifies CASSPAGLPYEQYF.

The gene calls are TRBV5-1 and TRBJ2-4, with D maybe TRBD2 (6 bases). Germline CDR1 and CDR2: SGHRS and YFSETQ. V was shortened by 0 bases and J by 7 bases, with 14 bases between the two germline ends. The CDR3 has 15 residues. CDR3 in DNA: TGCGCCAGCAGCTTGGGACTAGTGGTAGGGAACATTCAGTACTTC. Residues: CASSLGLVVGNIQYF.

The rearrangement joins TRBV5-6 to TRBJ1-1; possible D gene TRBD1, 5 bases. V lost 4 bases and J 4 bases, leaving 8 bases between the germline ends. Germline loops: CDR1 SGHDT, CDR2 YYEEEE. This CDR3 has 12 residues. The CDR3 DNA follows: TGTGCCAGCAGCCCGGGGGGCACTGAAGCTTTCTTT. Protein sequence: CASSPGGTEAFF.

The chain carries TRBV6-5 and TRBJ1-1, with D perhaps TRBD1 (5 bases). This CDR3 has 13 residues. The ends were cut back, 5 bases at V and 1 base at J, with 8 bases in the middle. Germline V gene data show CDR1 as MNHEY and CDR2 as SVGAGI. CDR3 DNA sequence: TGTGCCAGCAGTCAGGGACGGAACACTGAAGCTTTCTTT. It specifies CASSQGRNTEAFF.

The CDR3 here is CASSYVENTEAFF. The CDR3 DNA is TGTGCCAGCAGTTACGTCGAGAACACTGAAGCTTTCTTT. This sequence joins TRBV6-6 and TRBJ1-1; D remains unclear. Germline V gene sequence: CDR1 MNHNY, CDR2 SVGAGI (reference sequence). This CDR3 is built from 13 residues. V gave up 2 bases and J gave up 1 base, with 5 bases separating them.

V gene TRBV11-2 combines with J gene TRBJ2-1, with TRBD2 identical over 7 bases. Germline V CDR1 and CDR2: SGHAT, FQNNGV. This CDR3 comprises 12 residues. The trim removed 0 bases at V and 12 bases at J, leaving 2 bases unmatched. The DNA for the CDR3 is TGTGCCAGCAGCTTAGAGACGGGAGGGCAGTTCTTC. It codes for CASSLETGGQFF.

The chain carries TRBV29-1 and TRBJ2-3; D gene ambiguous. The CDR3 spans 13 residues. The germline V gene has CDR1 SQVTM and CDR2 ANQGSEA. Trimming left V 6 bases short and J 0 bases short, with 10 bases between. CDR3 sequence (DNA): TGCAGCGTCTCCTCCCCTAGCACAGATACGCAGTATTTT. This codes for CSVSSPSTDTQYF.

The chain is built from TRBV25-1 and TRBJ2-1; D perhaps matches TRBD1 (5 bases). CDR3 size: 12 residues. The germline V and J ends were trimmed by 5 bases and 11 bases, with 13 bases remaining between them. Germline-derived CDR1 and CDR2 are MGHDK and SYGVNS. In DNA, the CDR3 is TGTGCCAGCAGTTTTACTGCAGGGAAGCAGTTCTTC. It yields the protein CASSFTAGKQFF. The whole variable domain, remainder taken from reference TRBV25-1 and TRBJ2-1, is EADIYQTPRYLVIGTGKKITLECSQTMGHDKMYWYQQDPGMELHLIHYSYGVNSTEKGDLSSESTVSRIRTEHFPLTLESARPSHTSQYLCASSFTAGKQFFGPGTRLTVL.

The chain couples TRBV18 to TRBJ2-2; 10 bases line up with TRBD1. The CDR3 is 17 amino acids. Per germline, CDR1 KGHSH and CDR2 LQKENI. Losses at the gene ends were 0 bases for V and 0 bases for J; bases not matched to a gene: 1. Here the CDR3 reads CASSPPTGGTNTGELFF. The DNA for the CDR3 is TGTGCCAGCTCACCACCGACAGGGGGCACGAACACCGGGGAGCTGTTTTTT.

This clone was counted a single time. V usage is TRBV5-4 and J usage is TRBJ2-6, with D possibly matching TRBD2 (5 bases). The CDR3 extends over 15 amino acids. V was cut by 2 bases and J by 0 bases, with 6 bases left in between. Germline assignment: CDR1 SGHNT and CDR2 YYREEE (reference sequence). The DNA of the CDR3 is TGTGCCAGCAGCTTTCGGGGCTCTGGGGCCAACGTCCTGACTTTC. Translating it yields CASSFRGSGANVLTF. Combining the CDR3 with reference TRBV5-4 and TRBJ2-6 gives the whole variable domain ETGVTQSPTHLIKTRGQQVTLRCSSQSGHNTVSWYQQALGQGPQFIFQYYREEENGRGNFPPRFSGLQFPNYSSELNVNALELDDSALYLCASSFRGSGANVLTFGAGSRLTVL.

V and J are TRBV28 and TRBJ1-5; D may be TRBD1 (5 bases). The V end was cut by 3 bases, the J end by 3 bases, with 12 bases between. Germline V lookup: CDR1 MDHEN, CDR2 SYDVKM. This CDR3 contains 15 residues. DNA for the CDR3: TGTGCCAGCAGTTTTATAGGACAAAACAATCAGCCCCAGCATTTT. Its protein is CASSFIGQNNQPQHF.

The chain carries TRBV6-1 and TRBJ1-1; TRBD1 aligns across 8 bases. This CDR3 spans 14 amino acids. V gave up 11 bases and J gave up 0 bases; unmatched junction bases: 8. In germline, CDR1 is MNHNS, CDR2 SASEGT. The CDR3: CAGKRTGMNTEAFF. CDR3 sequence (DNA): TGTGCCGGCAAGAGGACAGGGATGAACACTGAAGCTTTCTTT.

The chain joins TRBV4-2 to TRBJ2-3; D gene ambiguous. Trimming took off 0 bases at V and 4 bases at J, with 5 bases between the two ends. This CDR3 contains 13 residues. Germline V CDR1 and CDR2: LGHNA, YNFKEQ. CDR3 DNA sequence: TGTGCCAGCAGCCAAGAGCCCCCAGATACGCAGTATTTT. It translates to CASSQEPPDTQYF.

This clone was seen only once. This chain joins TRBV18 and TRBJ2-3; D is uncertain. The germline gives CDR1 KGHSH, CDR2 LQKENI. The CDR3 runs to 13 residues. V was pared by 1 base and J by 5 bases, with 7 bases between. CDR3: CASSPLLEDTQYF. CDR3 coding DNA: TGTGCCAGCTCACCACTATTGGAAGATACGCAGTATTTT.

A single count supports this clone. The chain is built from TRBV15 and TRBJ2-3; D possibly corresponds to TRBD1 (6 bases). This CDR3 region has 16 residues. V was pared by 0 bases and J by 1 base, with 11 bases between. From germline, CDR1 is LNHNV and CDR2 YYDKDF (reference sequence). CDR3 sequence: CATSRDLSGGTDTQYF. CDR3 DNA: TGTGCCACCAGCAGAGATCTGTCAGGGGGCACAGATACGCAGTATTTT.

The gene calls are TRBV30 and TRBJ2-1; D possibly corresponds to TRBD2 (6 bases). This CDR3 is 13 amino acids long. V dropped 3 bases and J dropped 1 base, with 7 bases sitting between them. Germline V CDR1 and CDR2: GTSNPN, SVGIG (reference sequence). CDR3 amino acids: CAWSGGSYNEQFF. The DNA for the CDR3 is TGTGCCTGGAGCGGGGGTTCCTACAATGAGCAGTTCTTC.